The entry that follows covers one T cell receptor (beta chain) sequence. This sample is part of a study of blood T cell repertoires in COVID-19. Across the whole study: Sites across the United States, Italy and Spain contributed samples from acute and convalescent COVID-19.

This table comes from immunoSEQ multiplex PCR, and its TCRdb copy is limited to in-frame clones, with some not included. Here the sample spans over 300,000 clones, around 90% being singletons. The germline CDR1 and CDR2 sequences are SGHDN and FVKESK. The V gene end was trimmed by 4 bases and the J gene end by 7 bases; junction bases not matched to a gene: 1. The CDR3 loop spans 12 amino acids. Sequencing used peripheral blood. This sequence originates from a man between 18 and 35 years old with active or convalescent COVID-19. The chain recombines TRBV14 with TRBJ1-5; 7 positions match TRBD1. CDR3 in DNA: TGTGCCAGCAGCCTCAGGGGGCAGCCCCAGCATTTT. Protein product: CASSLRGQPQHF.